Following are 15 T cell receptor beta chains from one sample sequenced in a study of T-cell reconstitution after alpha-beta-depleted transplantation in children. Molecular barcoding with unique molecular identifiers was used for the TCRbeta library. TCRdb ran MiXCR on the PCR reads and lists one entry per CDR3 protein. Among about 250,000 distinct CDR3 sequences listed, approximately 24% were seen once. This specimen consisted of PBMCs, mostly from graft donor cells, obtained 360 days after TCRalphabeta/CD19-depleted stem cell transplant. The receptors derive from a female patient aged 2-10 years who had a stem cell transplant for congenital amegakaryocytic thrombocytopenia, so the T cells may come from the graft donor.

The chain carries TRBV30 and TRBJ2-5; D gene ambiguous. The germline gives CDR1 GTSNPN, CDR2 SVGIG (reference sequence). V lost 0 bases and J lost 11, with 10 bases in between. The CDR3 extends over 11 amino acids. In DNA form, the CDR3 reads TGTGCCTGGAGTGTTTCCCGGTCACAGTACTTC. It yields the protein CAWSVSRSQYF.

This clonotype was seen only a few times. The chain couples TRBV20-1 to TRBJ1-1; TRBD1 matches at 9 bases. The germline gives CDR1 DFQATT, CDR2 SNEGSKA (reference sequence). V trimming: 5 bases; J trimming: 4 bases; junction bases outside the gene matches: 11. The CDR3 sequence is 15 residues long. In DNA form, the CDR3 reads TGCAGTGCTGTGTTACAGGGGGCTGTTTTCACTGAAGCTTTCTTT. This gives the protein CSAVLQGAVFTEAFF.

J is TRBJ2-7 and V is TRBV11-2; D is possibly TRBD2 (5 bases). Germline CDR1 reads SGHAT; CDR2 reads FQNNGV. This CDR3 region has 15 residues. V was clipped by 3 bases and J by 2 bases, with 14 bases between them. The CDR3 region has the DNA TGTGCCAGCAGCTTTGGGCCGGAGGTCCCCTACGAGCAGTACTTC. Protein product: CASSFGPEVPYEQYF.

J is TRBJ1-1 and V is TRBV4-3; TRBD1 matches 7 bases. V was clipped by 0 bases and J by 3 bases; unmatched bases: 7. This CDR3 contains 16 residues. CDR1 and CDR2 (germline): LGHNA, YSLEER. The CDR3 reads CASSQDVTGFDTEAFF. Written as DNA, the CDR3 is TGCGCCAGCAGCCAAGATGTGACAGGGTTCGACACTGAAGCTTTCTTT.

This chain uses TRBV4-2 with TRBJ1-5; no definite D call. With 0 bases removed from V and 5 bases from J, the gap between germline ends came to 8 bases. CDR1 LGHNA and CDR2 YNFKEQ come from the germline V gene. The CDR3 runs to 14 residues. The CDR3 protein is CASSQDRRDQPQHF. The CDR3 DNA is TGTGCCAGCAGCCAAGATAGGCGGGATCAGCCCCAGCATTTT.

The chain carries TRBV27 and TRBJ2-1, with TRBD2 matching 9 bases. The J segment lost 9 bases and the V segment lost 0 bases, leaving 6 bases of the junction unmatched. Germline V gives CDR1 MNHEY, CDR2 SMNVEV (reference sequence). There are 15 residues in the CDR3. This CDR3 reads CASSLSGGRASEQFF. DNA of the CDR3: TGTGCCAGCAGTTTATCTGGCGGGAGGGCCAGTGAGCAGTTCTTC.

CDR3 in DNA: TGTGCCAGCAGTACCGCCTACAGGTCCTTCACCGGGGAGCTGTTTTTT. It is translated as CASSTAYRSFTGELFF. The V call is TRBV6-1, the J call TRBJ2-2; the D gene is possibly TRBD1 (5 bases). This CDR3 comprises 16 residues. V lost 5 bases to trimming and J lost 4 bases, with 17 bases between them. Germline values: CDR1 MNHNS, CDR2 SASEGT.

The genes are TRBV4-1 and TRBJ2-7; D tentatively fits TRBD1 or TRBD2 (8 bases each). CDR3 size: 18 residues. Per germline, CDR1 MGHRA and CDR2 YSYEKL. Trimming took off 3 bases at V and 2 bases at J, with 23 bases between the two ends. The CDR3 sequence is CASSHLSGGGQATYEQYF. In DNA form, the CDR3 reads TGCGCCAGCAGCCACCTATCGGGGGGGGGACAGGCTACCTACGAGCAGTACTTC.

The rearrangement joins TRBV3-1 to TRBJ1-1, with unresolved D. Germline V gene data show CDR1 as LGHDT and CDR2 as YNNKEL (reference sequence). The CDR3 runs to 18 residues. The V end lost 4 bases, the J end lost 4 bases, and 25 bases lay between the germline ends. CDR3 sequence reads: CASSLGILGLTLGTEAFF. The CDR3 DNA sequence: TGTGCCAGCAGCCTTGGGATCTTGGGTCTTACTCTTGGCACTGAAGCTTTCTTT.

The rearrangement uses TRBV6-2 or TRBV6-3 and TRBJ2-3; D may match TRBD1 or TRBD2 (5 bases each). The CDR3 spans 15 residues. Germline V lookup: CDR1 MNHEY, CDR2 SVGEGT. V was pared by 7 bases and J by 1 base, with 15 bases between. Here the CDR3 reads CASKDQGEGTDTQYF. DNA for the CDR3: TGTGCCAGCAAAGACCAGGGAGAGGGCACAGATACGCAGTATTTT.

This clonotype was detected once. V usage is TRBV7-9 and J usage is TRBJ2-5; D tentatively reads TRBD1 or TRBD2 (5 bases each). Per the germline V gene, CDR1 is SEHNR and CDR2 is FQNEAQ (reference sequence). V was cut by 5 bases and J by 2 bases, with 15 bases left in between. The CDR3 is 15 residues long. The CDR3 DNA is TGTGCCAGCAGCCCACAACCGGGACCGCAAGAGACCCAGTACTTC. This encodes CASSPQPGPQETQYF.

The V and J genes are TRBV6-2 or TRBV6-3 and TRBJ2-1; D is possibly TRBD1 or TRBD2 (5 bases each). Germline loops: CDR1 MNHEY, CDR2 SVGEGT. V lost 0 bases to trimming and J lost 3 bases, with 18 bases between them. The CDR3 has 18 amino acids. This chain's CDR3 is CASSYSISEGPIYNEQFF. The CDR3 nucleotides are TGTGCCAGCAGTTACTCGATAAGTGAGGGGCCCATCTACAATGAGCAGTTCTTC.

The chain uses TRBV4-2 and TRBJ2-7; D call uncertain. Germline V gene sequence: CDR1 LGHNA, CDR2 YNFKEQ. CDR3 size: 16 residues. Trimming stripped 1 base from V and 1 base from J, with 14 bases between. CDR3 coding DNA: TGTGCCAGCAGCCAAGTGATGAGAAAAGAGTCCTACGAGCAGTACTTC. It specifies CASSQVMRKESYEQYF.

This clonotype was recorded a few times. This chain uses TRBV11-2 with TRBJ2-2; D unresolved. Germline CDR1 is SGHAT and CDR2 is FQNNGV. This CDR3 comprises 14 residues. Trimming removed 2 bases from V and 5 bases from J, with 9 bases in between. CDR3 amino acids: CASSLHGLTGELFF. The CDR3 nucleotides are TGTGCCAGCAGCTTACATGGGTTGACCGGGGAGCTGTTTTTT.

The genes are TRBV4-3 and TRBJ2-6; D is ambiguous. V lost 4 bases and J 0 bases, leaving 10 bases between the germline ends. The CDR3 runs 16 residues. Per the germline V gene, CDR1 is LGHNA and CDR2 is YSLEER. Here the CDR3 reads CASSRAILSGANVLTF. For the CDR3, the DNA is TGCGCCAGCAGCCGGGCCATTCTCTCTGGGGCCAACGTCCTGACTTTC.